A single TCR beta chain is shown here with its context. There is no known antigen for this receptor. Per-base quality was not reported, and no clone a single base away is much larger than it. These data come from a study of blood T cell repertoires in COVID-19 (dated by TCRdb to 2018 to 2020). General notes on the study: Collaborator samples came from the United States, Italy and Spain and covered acute and convalescent phases of COVID-19. The repertoires were released in a freely available public database intended as a resource for research on the immune response to SARS-CoV-2. Deeply sampled blood TCRbeta repertoires from subjects exposed to, actively infected with, or recovered from COVID-19 were included in the dataset. HLA class I and class II types, where available, came from metadata supplied by the sample provider rather than from assay-based typing. The material from the prospective study consisted of cDNA or gDNA derived from T cells, B-cell-depleted T cells, or PBMCs. The sample metadata nearly always contained a de-identified subject ID, COVID-19 status, age in years and sex. The samples were drawn from two sources: the first 160 participants of the ongoing ImmuneRACE study, and 1,254 subjects contributed by 6 global collaborators.

The collaborating institutions used their own protocols to collect whole blood in K2EDTA tubes. For TCRbeta analysis, collaborators shipped samples as frozen whole blood, isolated PBMCs, or DNA extracted from either of those sample types. The immunoSEQ Assay, a bias-controlled multiplex PCR, was used to amplify TCRbeta CDR3 regions from genomic DNA. Turning to the authors' computational methods: Within the assay, amplification of reference gene primers was used to estimate how many nucleated cells each sample contained. To quantify the absolute abundance of each unique TCRbeta CDR3 rearrangement, sequence reads were collapsed and filtered. For each sample, productive Simpson clonality was calculated as the square root of Simpson's diversity index across productive rearrangements. Sourced from immuneACCESS, this table was stored by TCRdb with only in-frame sequences that have V and J called. A share of the clones is absent; for the studies checked, an unresolved V gene accounts for under half, and the remainder has no known explanation. V, J and clone size reflect that table, while D and trimming were determined from the DNA. The sample includes hundreds of thousands of clones, with roughly 90% observed a single time. Approximately 1.4% of the sample goes to the ten largest clones.

The research as a whole found: Clinical and demographic metadata were provided uncurated, with the amount varying by source and participant.

Sequenced material: peripheral blood. This receptor was taken from a woman in her twenties or thirties with active or convalescent COVID-19.

The CDR3 protein is CASGLVPGKYYEQYF. The nucleotide sequence is given as TGTGCTAGTGGTTTGGTACCGGGAAAATACTACGAGCAGTACTTC. The chain employs TRBV12-5 and TRBJ2-7, and perhaps TRBD2 as D gene, on 5 matching bases. The CDR3 numbers 15 residues from cysteine through phenylalanine. Of all the DNA, just the CDR3 is kept, 45 bases in frame from base 1. Trimming costs V 0 bases and J 3 bases, and their ends lie 12 bases apart. The germline V gene sets CDR1 to LGHNT and CDR2 to FRNRAP.